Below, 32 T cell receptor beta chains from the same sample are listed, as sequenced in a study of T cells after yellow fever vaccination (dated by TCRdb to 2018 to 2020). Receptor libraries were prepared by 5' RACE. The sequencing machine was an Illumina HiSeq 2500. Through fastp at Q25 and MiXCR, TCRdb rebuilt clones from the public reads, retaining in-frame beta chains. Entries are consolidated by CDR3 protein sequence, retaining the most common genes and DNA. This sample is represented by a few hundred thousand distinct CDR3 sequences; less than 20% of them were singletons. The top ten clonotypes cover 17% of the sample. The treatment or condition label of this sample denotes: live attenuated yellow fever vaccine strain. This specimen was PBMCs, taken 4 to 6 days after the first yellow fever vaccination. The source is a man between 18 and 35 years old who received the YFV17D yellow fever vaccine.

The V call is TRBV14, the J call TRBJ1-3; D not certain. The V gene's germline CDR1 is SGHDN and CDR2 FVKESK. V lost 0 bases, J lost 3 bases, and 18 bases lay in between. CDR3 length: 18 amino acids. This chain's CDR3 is CASSQDIVRRLGGNTIYF. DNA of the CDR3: TGTGCCAGCAGCCAAGATATCGTTCGGAGGCTAGGTGGAAACACCATATATTTT. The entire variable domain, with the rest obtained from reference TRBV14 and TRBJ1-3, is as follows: EAGVTQFPSHSVIEKGQTVTLRCDPISGHDNLYWYRRVMGKEIKFLLHFVKESKQDESGMPNNRFLAERTGGTYSTLKVQPAELEDSGVYFCASSQDIVRRLGGNTIYFGEGSWLTVV.

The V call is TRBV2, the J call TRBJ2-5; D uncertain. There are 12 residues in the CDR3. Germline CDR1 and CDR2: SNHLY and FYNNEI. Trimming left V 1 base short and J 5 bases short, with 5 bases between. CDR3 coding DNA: TGTGCCAGCAGTGAAGGTTGGGAGACCCAGTACTTC. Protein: CASSEGWETQYF.

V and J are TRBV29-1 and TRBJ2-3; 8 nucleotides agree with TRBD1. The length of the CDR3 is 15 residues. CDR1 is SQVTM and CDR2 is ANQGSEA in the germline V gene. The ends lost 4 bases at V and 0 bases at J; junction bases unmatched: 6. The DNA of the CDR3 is TGCAGCGTTGCCGATTGGACAGGGAGCACAGATACGCAGTATTTT. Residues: CSVADWTGSTDTQYF.

In nucleotides, the CDR3 is TGCAGTGCCAAGTCTAGCACAGATACGCAGTATTTT. Its translation: CSAKSSTDTQYF. This chain joins TRBV20-1 and TRBJ2-3; D gene unclear. The V gene lost 6 bases and the J gene lost 0 bases, with 7 bases spanning the gap. Germline CDR1 reads DFQATT; CDR2 reads SNEGSKA (reference sequence). This CDR3 has 12 residues.

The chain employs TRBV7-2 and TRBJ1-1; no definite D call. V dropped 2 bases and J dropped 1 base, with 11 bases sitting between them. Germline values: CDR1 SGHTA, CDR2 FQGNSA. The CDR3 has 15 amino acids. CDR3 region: CASSLQSAGNTEAFF. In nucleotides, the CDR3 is TGTGCCAGCAGCTTACAGTCGGCAGGGAACACTGAAGCTTTCTTT.

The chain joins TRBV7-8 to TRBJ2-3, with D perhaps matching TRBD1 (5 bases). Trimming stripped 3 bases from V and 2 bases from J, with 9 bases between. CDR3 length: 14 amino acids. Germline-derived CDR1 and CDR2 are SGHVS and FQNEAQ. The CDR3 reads CASSFWGPTDTQYF. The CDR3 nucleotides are TGTGCCAGCAGCTTCTGGGGCCCCACAGATACGCAGTATTTT.

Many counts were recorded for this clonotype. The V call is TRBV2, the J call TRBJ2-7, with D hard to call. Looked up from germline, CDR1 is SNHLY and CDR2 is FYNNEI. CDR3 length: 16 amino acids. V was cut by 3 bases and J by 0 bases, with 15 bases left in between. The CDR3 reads CASSDRSLSPSYEQYV. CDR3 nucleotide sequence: TGTGCCAGCAGTGATAGGTCCTTGTCGCCCTCCTACGAGCAGTACGTC.

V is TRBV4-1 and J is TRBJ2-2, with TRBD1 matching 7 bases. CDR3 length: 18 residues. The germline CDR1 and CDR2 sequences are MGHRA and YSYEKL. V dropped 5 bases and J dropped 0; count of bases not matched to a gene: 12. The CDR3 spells CASSYPRTGLSNTGELFF. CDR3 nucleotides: TGCGCCAGCAGCTACCCACGGACAGGACTCTCGAACACCGGGGAGCTGTTTTTT.

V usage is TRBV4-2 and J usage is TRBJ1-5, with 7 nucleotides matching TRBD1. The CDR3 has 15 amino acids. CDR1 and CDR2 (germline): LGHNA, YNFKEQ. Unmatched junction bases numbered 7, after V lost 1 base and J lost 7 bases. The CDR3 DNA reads TGTGCCAGCAGCCAAGGTGACAGGGTCCAACAGCCCCAGCATTTT. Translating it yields CASSQGDRVQQPQHF.

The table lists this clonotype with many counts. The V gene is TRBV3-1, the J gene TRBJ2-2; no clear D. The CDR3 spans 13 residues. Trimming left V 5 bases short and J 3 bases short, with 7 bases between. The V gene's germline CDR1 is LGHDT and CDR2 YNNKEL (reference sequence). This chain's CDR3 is CASSFTHTGELFF. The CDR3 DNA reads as TGTGCCAGCAGCTTTACTCACACCGGGGAGCTGTTTTTT.

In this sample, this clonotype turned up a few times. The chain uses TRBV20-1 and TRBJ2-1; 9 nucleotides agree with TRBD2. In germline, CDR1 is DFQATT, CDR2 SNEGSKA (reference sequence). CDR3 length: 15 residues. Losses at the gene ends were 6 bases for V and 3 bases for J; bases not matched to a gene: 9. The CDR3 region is CSAHKLAGRYNEQFF. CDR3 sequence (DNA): TGCAGTGCCCACAAGCTAGCGGGGCGCTACAATGAGCAGTTCTTC.

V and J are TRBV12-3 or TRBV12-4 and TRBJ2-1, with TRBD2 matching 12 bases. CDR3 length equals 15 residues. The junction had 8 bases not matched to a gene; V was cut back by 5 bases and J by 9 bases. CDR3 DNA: TGTGCCAGCAGTACCAGACTAGCGGGGGTGGGTGAGCAGTTCTTC. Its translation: CASSTRLAGVGEQFF.

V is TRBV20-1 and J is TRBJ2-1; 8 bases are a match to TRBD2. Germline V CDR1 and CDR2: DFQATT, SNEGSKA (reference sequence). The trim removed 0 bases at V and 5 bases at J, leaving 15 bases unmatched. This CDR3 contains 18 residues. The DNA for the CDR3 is TGCAGTGCTAGAGATCGAGCGGGGGCCTACGCACGGAACAATGAGCAGTTCTTC. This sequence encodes CSARDRAGAYARNNEQFF.

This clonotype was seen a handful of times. CDR3 in amino acids: CASSSQDRGDTEAFF. The CDR3 bases are TGTGCCAGCAGTTCCCAGGACAGGGGGGACACTGAAGCTTTCTTT. The chain is built from TRBV12-3 or TRBV12-4 and TRBJ1-1, with TRBD1 identical over 10 bases. Germline trimming cut 4 bases from V and 3 bases from J; bases unmatched to any gene: 5. The CDR3 is 15 residues long.

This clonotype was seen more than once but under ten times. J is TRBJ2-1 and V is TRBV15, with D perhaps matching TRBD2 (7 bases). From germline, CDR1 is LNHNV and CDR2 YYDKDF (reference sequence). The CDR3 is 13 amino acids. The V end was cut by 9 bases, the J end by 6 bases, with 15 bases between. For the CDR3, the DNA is TGTGCCACAACCAGGGGAGGGGTCAATGAGCAGTTCTTC. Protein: CATTRGGVNEQFF.

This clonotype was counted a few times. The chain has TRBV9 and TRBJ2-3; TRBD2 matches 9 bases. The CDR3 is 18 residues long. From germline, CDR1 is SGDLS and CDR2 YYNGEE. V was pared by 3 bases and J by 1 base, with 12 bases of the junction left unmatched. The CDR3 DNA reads TGTGCCAGCAGCGGCGATTCACTGCGGGGGGGTGGCACAGATACGCAGTATTTT. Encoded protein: CASSGDSLRGGGTDTQYF.

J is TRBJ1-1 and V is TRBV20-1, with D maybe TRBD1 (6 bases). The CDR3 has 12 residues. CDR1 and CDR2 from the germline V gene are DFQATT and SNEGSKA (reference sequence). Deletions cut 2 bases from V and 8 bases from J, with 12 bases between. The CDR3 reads CSARRGGEEAFF. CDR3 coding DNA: TGCAGTGCTAGACGAGGGGGGGAGGAAGCTTTCTTT.

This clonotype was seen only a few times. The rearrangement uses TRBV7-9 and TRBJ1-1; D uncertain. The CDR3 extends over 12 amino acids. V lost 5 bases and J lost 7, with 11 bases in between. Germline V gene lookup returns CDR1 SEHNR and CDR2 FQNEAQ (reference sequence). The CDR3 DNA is TGTGCCAGCAGCCCCGGACGGAATGAAGCTTTCTTT. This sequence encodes CASSPGRNEAFF.

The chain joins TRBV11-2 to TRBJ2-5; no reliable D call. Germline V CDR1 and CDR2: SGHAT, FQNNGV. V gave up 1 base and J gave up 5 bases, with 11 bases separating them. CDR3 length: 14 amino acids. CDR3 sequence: CASSLGQLLETQYF. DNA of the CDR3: TGTGCCAGCAGCTTAGGCCAATTACTCGAGACCCAGTACTTC.

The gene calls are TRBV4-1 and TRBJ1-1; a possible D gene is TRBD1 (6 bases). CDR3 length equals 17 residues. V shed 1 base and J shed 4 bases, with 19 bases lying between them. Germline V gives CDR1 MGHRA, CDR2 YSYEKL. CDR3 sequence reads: CASSQGRGGALSTEAFF. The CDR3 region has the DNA TGCGCCAGCAGCCAAGGTCGAGGGGGGGCCCTTTCCACTGAAGCTTTCTTT.

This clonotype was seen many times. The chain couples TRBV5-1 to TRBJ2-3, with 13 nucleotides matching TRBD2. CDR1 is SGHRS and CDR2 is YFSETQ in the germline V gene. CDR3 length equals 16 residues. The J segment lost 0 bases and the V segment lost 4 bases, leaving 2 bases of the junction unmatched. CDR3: CASSTGLAGSTDTQYF. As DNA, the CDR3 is TGCGCCAGCAGCACGGGACTAGCGGGGAGCACAGATACGCAGTATTTT. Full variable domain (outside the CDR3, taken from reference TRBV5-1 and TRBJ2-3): KAGVTQTPRYLIKTRGQQVTLSCSPISGHRSVSWYQQTPGQGLQFLFEYFSETQRNKGNFPGRFSGRQFSNSRSEMNVSTLELGDSALYLCASSTGLAGSTDTQYFGPGTRLTVL.

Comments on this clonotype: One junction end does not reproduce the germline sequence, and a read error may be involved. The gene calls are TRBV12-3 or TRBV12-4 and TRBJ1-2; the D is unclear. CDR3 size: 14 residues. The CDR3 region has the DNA TGTGCCAGCAGGTTAGCTGGGTCGAACTATGGCTACACCTTC. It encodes CASRLAGSNYGYTF.

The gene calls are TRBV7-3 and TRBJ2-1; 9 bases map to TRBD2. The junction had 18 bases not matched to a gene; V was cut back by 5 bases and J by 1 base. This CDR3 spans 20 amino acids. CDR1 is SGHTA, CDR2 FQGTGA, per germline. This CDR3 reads CASSLPSGGGALRSYNEQFF. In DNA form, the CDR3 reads TGTGCCAGCAGCCTACCCTCTGGCGGGGGGGCCTTACGGTCCTACAATGAGCAGTTCTTC.

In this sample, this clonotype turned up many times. The CDR3 loop is CASTRLFNEQFF. CDR3 sequence (DNA): TGTGCCAGCACCAGACTATTCAATGAGCAGTTCTTC. The chain carries TRBV7-2 and TRBJ2-1, with D possibly TRBD2 on 5 matching bases. CDR3 length: 12 amino acids. Trimming took 7 bases from V and 6 from J, leaving 10 bases between them. Germline V gene lookup returns CDR1 SGHTA and CDR2 FQGNSA.

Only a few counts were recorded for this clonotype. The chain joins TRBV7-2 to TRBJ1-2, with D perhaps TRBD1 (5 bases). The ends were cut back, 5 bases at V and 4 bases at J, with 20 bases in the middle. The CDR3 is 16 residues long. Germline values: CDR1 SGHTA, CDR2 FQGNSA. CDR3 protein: CASSEAGLGASYGYTF. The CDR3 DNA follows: TGTGCCAGCAGCGAAGCAGGTTTAGGGGCCTCCTATGGCTACACCTTC. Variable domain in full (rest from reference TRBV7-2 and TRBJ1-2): GAGVSQSPSNKVTEKGKDVELRCDPISGHTALYWYRQSLGQGLEFLIYFQGNSAPDKSGLPSDRFSAERTGGSVSTLTIQRTQQEDSAVYLCASSEAGLGASYGYTFGSGTRLTVV.

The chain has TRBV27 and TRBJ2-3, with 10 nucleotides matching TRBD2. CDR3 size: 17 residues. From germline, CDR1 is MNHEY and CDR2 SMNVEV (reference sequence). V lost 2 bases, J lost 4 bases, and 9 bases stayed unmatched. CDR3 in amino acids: CASSLPPGAGGPDTQYF. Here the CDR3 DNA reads TGTGCCAGCAGTTTACCCCCCGGAGCGGGGGGGCCAGATACGCAGTATTTT.

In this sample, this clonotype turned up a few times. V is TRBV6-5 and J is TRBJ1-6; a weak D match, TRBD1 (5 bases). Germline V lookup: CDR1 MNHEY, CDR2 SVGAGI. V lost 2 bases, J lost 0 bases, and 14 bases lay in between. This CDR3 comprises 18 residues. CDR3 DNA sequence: TGTGCCAGCAGTTACAGCCGGTGGGGGTACTCCTATAATTCACCCCTCCACTTT. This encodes CASSYSRWGYSYNSPLHF.

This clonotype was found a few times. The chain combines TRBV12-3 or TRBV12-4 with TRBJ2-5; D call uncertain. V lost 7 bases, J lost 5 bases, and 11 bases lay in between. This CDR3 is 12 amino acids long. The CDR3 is CASTLGGETQYF. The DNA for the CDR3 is TGTGCCAGCACCCTTGGTGGGGAGACCCAGTACTTC.

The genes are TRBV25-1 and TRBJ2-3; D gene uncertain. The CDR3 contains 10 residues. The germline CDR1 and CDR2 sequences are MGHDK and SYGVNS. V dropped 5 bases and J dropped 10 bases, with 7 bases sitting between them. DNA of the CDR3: TGTGCCAGCAGTCACGTATCGCAGTATTTT. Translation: CASSHVSQYF.

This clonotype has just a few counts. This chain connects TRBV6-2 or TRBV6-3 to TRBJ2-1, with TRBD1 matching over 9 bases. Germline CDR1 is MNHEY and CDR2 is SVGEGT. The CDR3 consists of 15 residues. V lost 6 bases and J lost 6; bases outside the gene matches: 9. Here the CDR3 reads CASRPQGAPGNEQFF. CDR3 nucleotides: TGTGCCAGCAGACCACAGGGGGCGCCTGGCAATGAGCAGTTCTTC.

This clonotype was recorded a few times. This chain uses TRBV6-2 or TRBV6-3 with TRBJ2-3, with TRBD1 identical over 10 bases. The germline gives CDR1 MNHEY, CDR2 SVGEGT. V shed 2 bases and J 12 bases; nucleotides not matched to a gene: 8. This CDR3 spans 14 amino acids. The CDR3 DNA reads TGTGCCAGCAGTTACGGGGACAGGGGCCATTCACAGTATTTT. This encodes CASSYGDRGHSQYF.

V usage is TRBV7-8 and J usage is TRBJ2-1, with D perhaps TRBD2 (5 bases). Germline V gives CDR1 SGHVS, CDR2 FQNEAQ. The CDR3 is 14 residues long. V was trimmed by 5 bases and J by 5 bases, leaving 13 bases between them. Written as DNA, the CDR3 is TGTGCCAGCAGCCACACGGACGGGAACAATGAGCAGTTCTTC. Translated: CASSHTDGNNEQFF. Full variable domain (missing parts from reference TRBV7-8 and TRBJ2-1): GAGVSQSPRYKVAKRGQDVALRCDPISGHVSLFWYQQALGQGPEFLTYFQNEAQLDKSGLPSDRFFAERPEGSVSTLKIQRTQQEDSAVYLCASSHTDGNNEQFFGPGTRLTVL.